These 21 T cell receptor beta chains were all obtained from the same sample, sequenced in a study of T cell responses to AZD1222 COVID-19 vaccine. Produced via immunoSEQ multiplex PCR; TCRdb's table is partial and in-frame only. The repertoire holds around 180,000 clones, with over 75% as singletons. Sequenced here: peripheral blood, sampled on day 0 of AZD1222 vaccination. Receptors originate from an adult in good health.

This clone appeared a few times. The V and J genes are TRBV6-4 and TRBJ1-6; D possibly corresponds to TRBD1 (6 bases). CDR3 length: 13 amino acids. CDR1 and CDR2 (germline): MRHNA, SNTAGT. The V gene lost 2 bases and the J gene lost 12 bases, with 11 bases spanning the gap. The CDR3: CASSDPQGIPLHF. In nucleotides, the CDR3 is TGTGCCAGCAGTGACCCGCAGGGGATACCCCTCCACTTT.

The rearrangement uses TRBV6-1 and TRBJ1-5; D gene unclear. Germline V gene data show CDR1 as MNHNS and CDR2 as SASEGT. Deletions cut 0 bases from V and 0 bases from J, with 3 bases between. The length of the CDR3 is 14 residues. CDR3 sequence: CASSEAGSNQPQHF. The CDR3 region has the DNA TGTGCCAGCAGTGAAGCGGGTAGCAATCAGCCCCAGCATTTT.

CDR3 protein: CASRRGQGASYEQYF. DNA of the CDR3: TGTGCCAGCCGCCGAGGACAGGGGGCATCCTACGAGCAGTACTTC. The rearrangement joins TRBV6-5 to TRBJ2-7; 11 bases are a match to TRBD1. The V and J ends lost 8 bases and 1 base, in that order; junction bases with no gene match: 7. This CDR3 spans 15 amino acids. CDR1 and CDR2 (germline): MNHEY, SVGAGI.

The gene calls are TRBV9 and TRBJ1-3; 9 nucleotides align to TRBD1. The ends lost 4 bases at V and 0 bases at J; junction bases unmatched: 14. Germline CDR1 and CDR2: SGDLS and YYNGEE. The CDR3 is 19 residues long. This CDR3 is CASSLGQGYGPSSGNTIYF. The CDR3 DNA reads TGTGCCAGCAGCCTGGGACAGGGTTACGGGCCGAGCTCTGGAAACACCATATATTTT.

V usage is TRBV30 and J usage is TRBJ1-6; D remains ambiguous. Germline CDR1 GTSNPN, CDR2 SVGIG (reference sequence). The V and J ends lost 8 bases and 9 bases respectively, with 2 bases between them. The CDR3 has 8 amino acids. The CDR3 sequence is CALSPLHF. The CDR3 DNA reads as TGTGCCCTTTCACCCCTCCACTTT.

The V and J genes are TRBV7-2 and TRBJ2-1; 9 bases map to TRBD1. The J segment lost 8 bases and the V segment lost 5 bases, leaving 4 bases of the junction unmatched. This CDR3 has 13 residues. CDR1 and CDR2 (germline): SGHTA, FQGNSA. CDR3 residues: CASSPGTGYEQFF. CDR3 sequence (DNA): TGTGCCAGCAGCCCCGGGACAGGGTATGAGCAGTTCTTC.

This chain connects TRBV2 to TRBJ1-6; the D gene is possibly TRBD1 (6 bases). This CDR3 has 15 amino acids. Germline V CDR1 and CDR2: SNHLY, FYNNEI. V was shortened by 8 bases and J by 6 bases, with 17 bases between the two germline ends. CDR3 in DNA: TGTGCCAGCTGTGGGGGGCCGGGGTTTAATTCACCCCTCCACTTT. It yields the protein CASCGGPGFNSPLHF.

The chain links TRBV10-1 to TRBJ2-7; D might be TRBD2 (5 bases). Trimming cost V 0 bases and J 2 bases, with 26 bases left between them. CDR1 and CDR2 from the germline V gene are WNHNN and SYGVQD (reference sequence). The CDR3 covers 20 residues. This chain's CDR3 is CASSESTGHWTRGSPYEQYV. In DNA, the CDR3 is TGCGCCAGCAGTGAGTCGACCGGCCATTGGACGAGAGGGTCGCCCTACGAGCAGTACGTC.

This clone was recorded once. The rearrangement joins TRBV5-6 to TRBJ2-3; 9 bases are shared with TRBD2. Germline-derived CDR1 and CDR2 are SGHDT and YYEEEE. The ends lost 4 bases at V and 5 bases at J; junction bases unmatched: 8. The CDR3 contains 15 residues. CDR3 protein: CASSPPGLAQDTQYF. The CDR3 DNA reads as TGTGCCAGCAGCCCCCCGGGACTAGCCCAAGATACGCAGTATTTT.

The rearrangement joins TRBV27 to TRBJ1-2, with 7 bases identical to TRBD1. The germline CDR1 and CDR2 sequences are MNHEY and SMNVEV (reference sequence). The V gene end was trimmed by 6 bases and the J gene end by 0 bases; junction bases not matched to a gene: 7. The CDR3 runs to 15 residues. The CDR3 here is CASSTRDRANYGYTF. In DNA form, the CDR3 reads TGTGCCAGCAGCACCAGGGACAGAGCTAACTATGGCTACACCTTC.

The chain combines TRBV6-5 with TRBJ1-2; tentative D call: TRBD1 (5 bases). The CDR3 has 14 amino acids. With 2 bases removed from V and 3 bases from J, the gap between germline ends came to 10 bases. The V gene's germline CDR1 is MNHEY and CDR2 SVGAGI. The CDR3 loop reads CASSYQGSDYGYTF. The CDR3 DNA reads as TGTGCCAGCAGTTACCAGGGATCGGACTATGGCTACACCTTC.

V gene TRBV19 combines with J gene TRBJ1-1, with D unclear. The CDR3 spans 13 residues. Germline loops: CDR1 LNHDA, CDR2 SQIVND (reference sequence). V lost 3 bases and J lost 8, with 13 bases in between. The CDR3 DNA reads as TGTGCCAGTAGTATCGAGGGCTTCGGGGAAGCTTTCTTT. Translation gives CASSIEGFGEAFF.

The chain uses TRBV5-1 and TRBJ2-5; D is undetermined. V lost 1 base and J 3 bases, leaving 10 bases between the germline ends. CDR1 is SGHRS, CDR2 YFSETQ, per germline. CDR3 length equals 14 residues. The chain's CDR3 is CASSLTTWEETQYF. The CDR3 region has the DNA TGCGCCAGCAGCTTGACGACGTGGGAAGAGACCCAGTACTTC.

This sequence joins TRBV7-8 and TRBJ1-2; TRBD1 matches at 7 bases. Losses at the gene ends were 0 bases for V and 3 bases for J; bases not matched to a gene: 1. The CDR3 has 14 amino acids. In germline, CDR1 is SGHVS, CDR2 FQNEAQ. In DNA form, the CDR3 reads TGTGCCAGCAGCTTAGCAGACAGGGACTATGGCTACACCTTC. Protein sequence: CASSLADRDYGYTF.

This chain joins TRBV30 and TRBJ1-1, with TRBD1 as a possible D gene (6 bases). CDR1 is GTSNPN and CDR2 is SVGIG in the germline V gene (reference sequence). Trimming took 2 bases from V and 6 from J, leaving 10 bases between them. This CDR3 has 12 amino acids. The chain's CDR3 is CAWSTGGPEAFF. DNA for the CDR3: TGTGCCTGGAGTACCGGGGGCCCTGAAGCTTTCTTT.

This sequence joins TRBV19 and TRBJ1-1; tentative D call: TRBD1 (5 bases). Germline CDR1 is LNHDA and CDR2 is SQIVND (reference sequence). V lost 0 bases to trimming and J lost 1 base, with 9 bases between them. The CDR3 sequence is 15 residues long. CDR3 in amino acids: CASSIDRGRNTEAFF. The CDR3 region has the DNA TGTGCCAGTAGTATAGATCGGGGCAGGAACACTGAAGCTTTCTTT.

V usage is TRBV3-1 (or the pseudogene TRBV3-2) and J usage is TRBJ2-1; D perhaps matches TRBD1 (6 bases). The CDR3 runs 15 residues. Germline CDR1 reads LGHDT; CDR2 reads YNNKEL (reference sequence). Between the trimmed V and J ends, which lost 2 bases and 1 base, there was a span of 9 bases. CDR3 amino acids: CASSQQGNSYNEQFF. Here the CDR3 DNA reads TGTGCCAGCAGCCAACAGGGGAATTCCTACAATGAGCAGTTCTTC.

This chain links TRBV5-1 with TRBJ2-1; 13 bases match TRBD2. The CDR3 loop spans 16 amino acids. Germline V lookup: CDR1 SGHRS, CDR2 YFSETQ. With 4 bases clipped from V and 5 bases from J, the junction kept 6 bases outside the gene matches. This chain's CDR3 is CASSGGGTSGNNEQFF. The CDR3 nucleotides read TGCGCCAGCAGCGGGGGAGGGACTAGCGGGAACAATGAGCAGTTCTTC.

This clone was observed once. The chain has TRBV19 and TRBJ2-3, with D uncertain. V lost 1 base to trimming and J lost 0 bases, with 5 bases between them. This CDR3 has 14 amino acids. Germline V gene data show CDR1 as LNHDA and CDR2 as SQIVND (reference sequence). In DNA, the CDR3 is TGTGCCAGTAGTATAGTGGGTAGCACAGATACGCAGTATTTT. Translated: CASSIVGSTDTQYF.

The chain has TRBV27 and TRBJ2-2; D is undetermined. Trimming cost V 6 bases and J 2 bases, with 13 bases left between them. The CDR3 extends over 15 amino acids. From germline, CDR1 is MNHEY and CDR2 SMNVEV (reference sequence). The CDR3: CASSKPPTNTGELFF. In DNA form, the CDR3 reads TGTGCCAGCAGCAAACCTCCAACCAACACCGGGGAGCTGTTTTTT.

V and J are TRBV19 and TRBJ1-5, with TRBD1 matching over 9 bases. Unmatched junction bases numbered 4, after V lost 3 bases and J lost 4 bases. The CDR3 runs to 15 residues. Germline V gene sequence: CDR1 LNHDA, CDR2 SQIVND (reference sequence). The CDR3 sequence is CASSIRDRVNQPQHF. In DNA, the CDR3 is TGTGCCAGTAGTATCCGGGACAGGGTTAATCAGCCCCAGCATTTT.